These T cell receptor beta chains were read from a single sample in a study of shared clonotypes between healthy human individuals. Measured with immunoSEQ multiplex PCR; TCRdb has only the in-frame clones, and not every one. The sample gives approximately 1.1 million clones, 78% of which show up once; more than 0.5% is in the top ten. The material sequenced was memory CD4+ T cells from PBMCs. The receptors were sampled from a man between 18 and 35 years old in good health. Some clones in this sample may be carry-over from other donors' samples. Both conserved end residues are part of each CDR3. The order of the fields is CDR3 length, J gene, clone size, D gene, V gene, CDR3 DNA, CDR3 protein. The D gene is left open where the match is weak. Where a row states a size, it is once, few, many or the class of an expanded clone; other rows omit it.

19,TRBJ2-3,-,-,TRBV4-1,TGCGCCAGCAGCCCCCTATTCATGGGGCCTCTCTCTAGCACAGATACGCAGTATTTT,CASSPLFMGPLSSTDTQYF
13,TRBJ1-5,-,-,TRBV28,TGTGCCAGCAGTTCCTCTTCACTTGAGCCCCAGCATTTT,CASSSSSLEPQHF
18,TRBJ2-1,-,TRBD2,TRBV11-3,TGTGCCAGCAGCCAAGGATCTGCGGGAGGGCCTTTTAGGGTTGAGCAGTTCTTC,CASSQGSAGGPFRVEQFF
15,TRBJ2-3,-,TRBD1,TRBV5-1,TGCGCCAGCAGCCCGGGACAGGAAGTTATAGATACGCAGTATTTT,CASSPGQEVIDTQYF
13,TRBJ2-7,-,TRBD1,TRBV7-2,TGTGCCAGCAGCCGGACAGGGGGCTACGAGCAGTACTTC,CASSRTGGYEQYF
12,TRBJ1-1,few,-,TRBV29-1,TGCAGCGTTGACGAGAGGAACACTGAAGCTTTCTTT,CSVDERNTEAFF
12,TRBJ2-7,few,-,TRBV2,TGTGCCAGCGGCGTGGACTTCTACGAGCAGTACTTC,CASGVDFYEQYF
17,TRBJ2-1,-,TRBD1,TRBV23-1,TGCGCCAGCAGCAGGGACAGGGGGAGGGAGGGGGCCCATGAGCAGTTCTTC,CASSRDRGREGAHEQFF
17,TRBJ2-3,once,TRBD1,TRBV6-1,TGTGCCAGCAGTGCGGGTCGGGGGGACAGGGTTACAGATACGCAGTATTTT,CASSAGRGDRVTDTQYF
12,TRBJ1-4,once,-,TRBV2,TGTGCCAGCTCCAGGGGTGATGAAAAACTGTTTTTT,CASSRGDEKLFF
14,TRBJ2-5,-,-,TRBV28,TGTGCCAGCAGTTTATACCCGGACAAGGAGACCCAGTACTTC,CASSLYPDKETQYF
15,TRBJ2-7,-,-,TRBV7-3,TGTGCCAGCAGCTCGCAAGGAGCCCACTCCTACGAGCAGTACTTC,CASSSQGAHSYEQYF
15,TRBJ2-7,-,-,TRBV6-1,TGTGCCAGCAGTGAAGAAGGCAGGGGTTCCTACGAGCAGTACTTC,CASSEEGRGSYEQYF
13,TRBJ1-1,-,-,TRBV2,TGTGCCAGCAGTGACCAGGGATGGACTGAAGCTTTCTTT,CASSDQGWTEAFF
14,TRBJ1-1,-,-,TRBV27,TGTGCCAGCAGCCTCAGACCCCGAGGGACTGAAGCTTTCTTT,CASSLRPRGTEAFF
12,TRBJ1-3,-,-,TRBV7-2,TGTGCCAGCAGCTTAGAAAAGGGGCACATATATTTT,CASSLEKGHIYF
13,TRBJ1-1,-,-,TRBV28,TGTGCCAGCATACCAGGTCCGAACACTGAAGCTTTCTTT,CASIPGPNTEAFF
16,TRBJ1-4,-,-,TRBV7-9,TGTGCCAGCAGCTTCCGACAGCTTGCAACTAATGAAAAACTGTTTTTT,CASSFRQLATNEKLFF
16,TRBJ2-2,few,-,TRBV6-4,TGTGCCAGCAGTGACTCGGCGGAGTCCAACACCGGGGAGCTGTTTTTT,CASSDSAESNTGELFF
14,TRBJ2-1,many,-,TRBV10-3,TGTGCCATCAGTGCGGAGCGGGACAGCAATGAGCAGTTCTTC,CAISAERDSNEQFF
15,TRBJ2-2,-,TRBD2,TRBV6-1,TGTGCCAGCAGTGAAGGGGGACTAGGGACCGGGGAGCTGTTTTTT,CASSEGGLGTGELFF
14,TRBJ2-7,-,TRBD2,TRBV5-1,TGCGCCAGCAGCTGGGGACTAGCGGGAGGCGAGCAGTACTTC,CASSWGLAGGEQYF
17,TRBJ2-2,once,TRBD2,TRBV27,TGTGCCAGCAGTTTCGATTGGCGGGAGGGAAACACCGGGGAGCTGTTTTTT,CASSFDWREGNTGELFF
15,TRBJ2-7,-,-,TRBV7-2,TGTGCCAGCAGCTTAAATAGCCAGGGCCCCTACGAGCAGTACTTC,CASSLNSQGPYEQYF
14,TRBJ2-1,once,-,TRBV5-1,TGCGCCAGCAGCGCTACAGGGCGAGGCAATGAGCAGTTCTTC,CASSATGRGNEQFF
14,TRBJ2-2,-,-,TRBV11-2,TGTGCCAGCAGCCCATGGCAGAGCACCGGGGAGCTGTTTTTT,CASSPWQSTGELFF
12,TRBJ2-3,-,-,TRBV18,TGTGCCAGCTCACCAAAGGGAGATACGCAGTATTTT,CASSPKGDTQYF
13,TRBJ1-2,once,-,TRBV7-2,TGTGCCAGCAGCTTAGGGGAGGGTTCTGGCTACACCTTC,CASSLGEGSGYTF
14,TRBJ1-2,-,TRBD1,TRBV5-1,TGCGCCAGCAGCCCCACAGGGGCCAACTATGGCTACACCTTC,CASSPTGANYGYTF
16,TRBJ2-7,-,-,TRBV5-1,TGCGCCAGCAGCGGTCCCGGCGGCAGGGTAAACGACGAGCAGTACTTC,CASSGPGGRVNDEQYF
15,TRBJ1-3,-,TRBD1,TRBV7-3,TGTGCCAGCAGCCCGGGGACAGGGCACGGAAACACCATATATTTT,CASSPGTGHGNTIYF